The clone carrying this T cell receptor (beta chain) turned up a few times. These data originate in a study of blood T cell repertoires in COVID-19. Overall study context: Some COVID-19 samples were acute and others convalescent; all came from the United States, Italy and Spain. PBMCs, B-cell-depleted T cells, or T cells were the source of the cDNA or gDNA that made up the material.

Original data processing: Estimates of nucleated cell counts were drawn from the amplification of reference gene primers. Profiling relied on immunoSEQ multiplex PCR, and the TCRdb table lists in-frame clones only, not all of them. V and J calls and clone size come straight from that table; D and trimming were deduced from the DNA. The sample lists 250,000 or so clones, 88% seen once, with around 1.5% in the top ten. The CDR3 has 12 residues. The germline CDR1 and CDR2 sequences are SGHVS and FQNEAQ. The junction had 6 bases not matched to a gene; V was cut back by 5 bases and J by 12 bases. The TCR sequence derives from a man at least 80 years old with acute or convalescent COVID-19. The sequenced sample consisted of peripheral blood. The chain has TRBV7-8 and TRBJ2-7; TRBD1 agrees at 11 bases. The CDR3 sequence: CASSLRTGGLYF. The CDR3 DNA reads TGTGCCAGCAGCCTCCGGACAGGGGGCCTGTACTTC. The complete variable domain, with remaining parts taken from reference TRBV7-8 and TRBJ2-7, reads GAGVSQSPRYKVAKRGQDVALRCDPISGHVSLFWYQQALGQGPEFLTYFQNEAQLDKSGLPSDRFFAERPEGSVSTLKIQRTQQEDSAVYLCASSLRTGGLYFGPGTRLTVT.